Each of the 22 T cell receptor beta chains below was sequenced from the same sample in a study of cytomegalovirus exposure and HLA in healthy donors. The PCR was carried out with 60 Vbeta primers and 13 Jbeta primers. TCRdb's table, derived via immunoSEQ multiplex PCR, lists solely in-frame clones and lacks some. The sample records roughly 170,000 clones, approximately 80% being singletons. The sequenced sample consisted of PBMCs. These TCRs come from a woman between 18 and 30 years old in good health and CMV-seronegative.

CDR3 loop: CAWSVVGYEQYF. The DNA of the CDR3 is TGTGCCTGGAGTGTAGTCGGGTACGAGCAGTACTTC. This chain joins TRBV30 and TRBJ2-7; the D is unclear. CDR1 GTSNPN and CDR2 SVGIG come from the germline V gene (reference sequence). The V gene lost 0 bases and the J gene lost 4 bases, with 7 bases spanning the gap. This CDR3 has 12 amino acids.

The chain joins TRBV7-3 to TRBJ2-1; 11 positions agree with TRBD2. This CDR3 is built from 21 residues. Germline lookup yields CDR1 SGHTA and CDR2 FQGTGA. J gave up 4 bases and V 1 base, and 18 bases lay outside the gene matches. CDR3 in DNA: TGTGCCAGCAGCTTAATTGGTCGGTCTTCTTCGGGACTAGCGGTTTACAATGAGCAGTTCTTC. This codes for CASSLIGRSSSGLAVYNEQFF.

V is TRBV19 and J is TRBJ2-7; 11 bases are shared with TRBD2. This CDR3 comprises 15 residues. V shed 3 bases, J shed 5 bases, and the junction held 6 bases outside the gene matches. Germline values: CDR1 LNHDA, CDR2 SQIVND (reference sequence). In DNA form, the CDR3 reads TGTGCCAGTAGTATTCTGACTAGCGGGAAGGACGAGCAGTACTTC. Translating it yields CASSILTSGKDEQYF.

The chain employs TRBV25-1 and TRBJ2-1, with 14 positions matching TRBD2. V gave up 5 bases and J gave up 8 bases; unmatched junction bases: 8. Germline CDR1 reads MGHDK; CDR2 reads SYGVNS. The CDR3 contains 16 residues. CDR3 protein: CASSLQGTSGSHEQFF. The CDR3 nucleotides read TGTGCCAGCAGTCTTCAAGGGACTAGCGGGAGTCATGAGCAGTTCTTC.

This clone turned up a few times. The chain links TRBV4-3 to TRBJ1-4; the match to TRBD1 covers 8 bases. The length of the CDR3 is 15 residues. Germline CDR1 reads LGHNA; CDR2 reads YSLEER. The V segment lost 0 bases and the J segment 13 bases; nucleotides outside the gene matches: 10. Here the CDR3 DNA reads TGCGCCAGCAGCCAAGATGGGCAGGGGGCGCGGGGACTGTTTTTT. As protein: CASSQDGQGARGLFF.

This clone has a handful of counts. The genes are TRBV28 and TRBJ1-1, with 8 nucleotides matching TRBD1. The CDR3 loop spans 15 amino acids. From germline, CDR1 is MDHEN and CDR2 SYDVKM. Trimming at V came to 5 bases and at J to 2 bases, leaving 7 bases not matched to a gene. The CDR3 spells CASSVPGTGNTEAFF. The CDR3 DNA is TGTGCCAGCAGTGTCCCCGGGACAGGTAACACTGAAGCTTTCTTT. Filled out from reference TRBV28 and TRBJ1-1, the complete variable domain reads DVKVTQSSRYLVKRTGEKVFLECVQDMDHENMFWYRQDPGLGLRLIYFSYDVKMKEKGDIPEGYSVSREKKERFSLILESASTNQTSMYLCASSVPGTGNTEAFFGQGTRLTVV.

The chain combines TRBV11-3 with TRBJ1-1; D remains ambiguous. V was trimmed by 5 bases and J by 1 base, leaving 5 bases between them. The CDR3 runs to 12 residues. Germline V gene lookup returns CDR1 SGHNT and CDR2 YENEEA. CDR3 nucleotides: TGTGCCAGCAGCCCCGGGAACACTGAAGCTTTCTTT. Its translation: CASSPGNTEAFF.

In this sample, this clone turned up a few times. The chain uses TRBV5-5 and TRBJ2-7; TRBD2 might be the D (5 bases). The CDR3 extends over 14 amino acids. Germline V gene sequence: CDR1 SGHKS, CDR2 YYEKEE (reference sequence). The ends were cut back, 3 bases at V and 2 bases at J, with 12 bases in the middle. This CDR3 is CASSSAVATYEQYF. CDR3 bases: TGTGCCAGCAGCTCGGCAGTAGCGACCTACGAGCAGTACTTC.

This chain joins TRBV5-1 and TRBJ2-5; TRBD2 matches at 9 bases. Germline CDR1 SGHRS, CDR2 YFSETQ. This CDR3 has 16 residues. V was clipped by 4 bases and J by 1 base; unmatched bases: 8. This CDR3 reads CASSPPGGRAQETQYF. The CDR3 DNA is TGCGCCAGCAGCCCCCCCGGCGGGAGGGCCCAAGAGACCCAGTACTTC.

The J gene is TRBJ2-7, the V gene TRBV6-6; tentatively, D is TRBD2 (5 bases). The germline gives CDR1 MNHNY, CDR2 SVGAGI (reference sequence). This CDR3 has 12 residues. V lost 2 bases and J 3 bases, leaving 5 bases between the germline ends. This CDR3 is CASSYGLYEQYF. CDR3 coding DNA: TGTGCCAGCAGTTACGGACTCTACGAGCAGTACTTC.

This chain joins TRBV11-3 and TRBJ2-7, with D possibly TRBD2 on 5 matching bases. This CDR3 is built from 15 residues. The V gene lost 7 bases and the J gene lost 5 bases, with 21 bases spanning the gap. The germline CDR1 and CDR2 sequences are SGHNT and YENEEA. The CDR3 protein is CASTMDYGDANEQYF. The CDR3 nucleotides are TGTGCCAGCACCATGGATTACGGGGATGCTAACGAGCAGTACTTC.

The chain is built from TRBV5-1 and TRBJ1-3; TRBD1 matches 8 bases. With 3 bases clipped from V and 2 bases from J, the junction kept 7 bases outside the gene matches. The germline V gene has CDR1 SGHRS and CDR2 YFSETQ. This CDR3 has 16 residues. The CDR3 here is CASSSWAGGPGNTIYF. CDR3 coding DNA: TGCGCCAGCAGCTCATGGGCAGGGGGCCCTGGAAACACCATATATTTT. Looking up the rest from reference TRBV5-1 and TRBJ1-3 gives the full variable domain: KAGVTQTPRYLIKTRGQQVTLSCSPISGHRSVSWYQQTPGQGLQFLFEYFSETQRNKGNFPGRFSGRQFSNSRSEMNVSTLELGDSALYLCASSSWAGGPGNTIYFGEGSWLTVV.

This chain connects TRBV2 to TRBJ1-2; the D gene is possibly TRBD1 (5 bases). Germline CDR1 reads SNHLY; CDR2 reads FYNNEI. V lost 0 bases, J lost 4 bases, and 9 bases lay in between. CDR3 size: 14 residues. The CDR3 protein is CASSEAQGSYGYTF. The CDR3 nucleotides read TGTGCCAGCAGTGAAGCGCAGGGTAGCTATGGCTACACCTTC.

V gene TRBV5-4 combines with J gene TRBJ2-7; no definite D call. This CDR3 is 14 amino acids long. V lost 5 bases and J lost 3, with 15 bases in between. Germline V lookup: CDR1 SGHNT, CDR2 YYREEE (reference sequence). CDR3 DNA sequence: TGTGCCAGCAGTCCCAGCAGTCTAGGCTACGAGCAGTACTTC. It yields the protein CASSPSSLGYEQYF.

The chain employs TRBV6-1 and TRBJ2-7; 11 bases line up with TRBD1. Germline V gene lookup returns CDR1 MNHNS and CDR2 SASEGT. CDR3 length: 15 amino acids. V gave up 6 bases and J gave up 3 bases; unmatched junction bases: 7. CDR3 nucleotides: TGTGCCAGCAGCGAAAGGGGACAGGGGGGCTACGAGCAGTACTTC. It specifies CASSERGQGGYEQYF.

This clone was seen a handful of times. The chain has TRBV28 and TRBJ2-6; D perhaps matches TRBD2 (5 bases). In germline, CDR1 is MDHEN, CDR2 SYDVKM. V was trimmed by 5 bases and J by 8 bases, leaving 13 bases between them. The CDR3 loop spans 14 amino acids. DNA of the CDR3: TGTGCCAGCAGTCCCCAACTAGGGACCAACGTCCTGACTTTC. Translating it yields CASSPQLGTNVLTF. The complete variable domain, with remaining parts taken from reference TRBV28 and TRBJ2-6, reads DVKVTQSSRYLVKRTGEKVFLECVQDMDHENMFWYRQDPGLGLRLIYFSYDVKMKEKGDIPEGYSVSREKKERFSLILESASTNQTSMYLCASSPQLGTNVLTFGAGSRLTVL.

The DNA for the CDR3 is TGTGCCTGCTCTAACCTAATAGGACAGCACGAGTTGAACACCGGGGAGCTGTTTTTT. It specifies CACSNLIGQHELNTGELFF. V and J are TRBV30 and TRBJ2-2, with D possibly TRBD1 on 6 matching bases. The CDR3 spans 19 residues. V was pared by 6 bases and J by 1 base, with 27 bases between. Germline loops: CDR1 GTSNPN, CDR2 SVGIG (reference sequence).

This chain joins TRBV5-1 and TRBJ2-7; D is ambiguous. The CDR3 contains 11 residues. V shed 4 bases and J shed 7 bases, with 9 bases lying between them. Germline-derived CDR1 and CDR2 are SGHRS and YFSETQ. The CDR3 here is CASSQEREQYF. Here the CDR3 DNA reads TGCGCCAGCAGCCAGGAAAGGGAGCAGTACTTC.

The gene calls are TRBV5-1 and TRBJ2-7, with D tentatively TRBD2 (6 bases). The germline CDR1 and CDR2 sequences are SGHRS and YFSETQ. The CDR3 contains 16 residues. V gave up 0 bases and J gave up 0 bases, with 13 bases separating them. In DNA, the CDR3 is TGCGCCAGCAGCTTGGGGGTAGCGGTTAGCTCCTACGAGCAGTACTTC. Translation gives CASSLGVAVSSYEQYF. Full variable domain (outside the CDR3, taken from reference TRBV5-1 and TRBJ2-7): KAGVTQTPRYLIKTRGQQVTLSCSPISGHRSVSWYQQTPGQGLQFLFEYFSETQRNKGNFPGRFSGRQFSNSRSEMNVSTLELGDSALYLCASSLGVAVSSYEQYFGPGTRLTVT.

The chain links TRBV9 to TRBJ2-1; 9 bases are a match to TRBD2. The CDR3 is 17 amino acids. CDR1 is SGDLS, CDR2 YYNGEE, per germline. The J segment lost 7 bases and the V segment lost 0 bases, leaving 11 bases of the junction unmatched. As DNA, the CDR3 is TGTGCCAGCAGCGTAGGGGGCGGGAGGGCCACCGGGAATGAGCAGTTCTTC. The encoded protein is CASSVGGGRATGNEQFF.

The chain recombines TRBV20-1 with TRBJ2-3; no clear D gene. V dropped 5 bases and J dropped 5 bases, with 8 bases sitting between them. CDR1 is DFQATT and CDR2 is SNEGSKA in the germline V gene (reference sequence). The length of the CDR3 is 11 residues. The CDR3 bases are TGCAGTGCTGAGGTTGGAGATACGCAGTATTTT. This sequence encodes CSAEVGDTQYF.

The rearrangement joins TRBV6-1 to TRBJ2-5; D is possibly TRBD2 (5 bases). Germline V gene lookup returns CDR1 MNHNS and CDR2 SASEGT. V lost 4 bases and J lost 0, with 6 bases in between. The CDR3 length is 13 residues. The CDR3 region is CASSGGYQETQYF. CDR3 DNA: TGTGCCAGCAGTGGCGGGTACCAAGAGACCCAGTACTTC.